This record covers a single TCR beta chain. An amount of RNA that ranged from roughly 0.45 to 1 ug was reverse transcribed with random hexamers. TCR beta CDR3 was amplified by immunoSEQ covering 54 Vbeta and 13 Jbeta. From the immunoSEQ multiplex PCR reads, TCRdb called clonotypes with MiXCR, one entry per CDR3 protein. In the table there are more than 150,000 distinct CDR3 sequences, more than 90% of which are singletons. This sample is drawn from a study of CD8 T cells in Susac syndrome. The authors sequenced TCR beta from blood CD8+ and CD4+ T cells. The TEMRA cells underwent FACS enrichment, while the CD8+ and CD4+ T cells underwent negative isolation. Sequences were obtained from CD4+ T cells from PBMCs. The sequence derives from a human donor with Susac syndrome.

The CDR3 bases are TGCAGCGCTAGGACGGTGAACACCGGGGAGCTGTTTTTT. As protein: CSARTVNTGELFF. The rearrangement uses TRBV29-1 and TRBJ2-2; no reliable D call. Germline V gene data show CDR1 as SQVTM and CDR2 as ANQGSEA. The CDR3 extends over 13 amino acids. Trimming stripped 7 bases from V and 1 base from J, with 10 bases between.